What follows is one T cell receptor (beta chain) and its context. The entry originates in a study of yellow fever vaccine responses in identical twins. Germline CDR1 and CDR2: SGHNT and YENEEA. Trimming removed 5 bases at V and 4 bases at J, with 18 bases between. This CDR3 is built from 15 residues. TCRdb ran MiXCR on the RT-PCR reads and lists one entry per CDR3 protein. The table shows about 3,100 distinct CDR3 sequences, with around 88% occurring only once. The TCR originated in a woman in her late teens or twenties who received the yellow fever vaccine. The sequenced sample was T cells from blood (PBMCs), unsorted or a sorted subset (not recorded which), obtained before or after yellow fever vaccination (not recorded which). The rearrangement joins TRBV11-3 to TRBJ2-7, with D possibly being TRBD1 (7 bases). The CDR3 DNA reads TGTGCCAGCAGCCAGGGGGGCCGTACGCTTTACGAGCAGTACTTC. It yields the protein CASSQGGRTLYEQYF.